The 27 T cell receptor beta chains presented below share a single source sample, sequenced in a study of beta chain features in type 1 diabetes. TCRB transcripts that were expressed got sequenced, as all of the isolated RNA had been reverse transcribed. TCRdb's copy holds only in-frame clones and misses some; the assay was immunoSEQ multiplex PCR. The sample lists roughly 150,000 clones; approximately 12% were seen once. The sequencing input was central memory CD4+ T cells from blood. The source is a man aged 18-30 years in good health.

This clone showed up just a few times. The chain links TRBV28 to TRBJ1-2; 8 nucleotides line up with TRBD1. The CDR3 totals 12 residues. Germline CDR1 MDHEN, CDR2 SYDVKM. Trimming took 5 bases from V and 5 from J; bases not matched to a gene: 1. This CDR3 reads CASSGQGYGYTF. CDR3 nucleotide sequence: TGTGCCAGCAGTGGACAGGGATATGGCTACACCTTC.

This clone was seen ten or more times. This chain connects TRBV11-1 to TRBJ2-2; 10 bases line up with TRBD2. The V gene's germline CDR1 is SGHAT and CDR2 FQDESV (reference sequence). V shed 4 bases and J 1 base; nucleotides not matched to a gene: 0. The CDR3 is 15 residues long. The CDR3 DNA reads as TGTGCCAGCAGCTGGACTAGCGGGAACACCGGGGAGCTGTTTTTT. Protein product: CASSWTSGNTGELFF.

This clone was seen only a few times. The conserved phenylalanine or tryptophan is not found at the CDR3 terminus, so this likely reflects a read error. The DNA is omitted, as the CDR3 cannot be located on it reliably, and the CDR3 follows TCRdb's listing. V is TRBV23-1 and J is TRBJ2-7. TRBV23-1 is filed as an ORF, its function uncertain. The CDR3 comprises 10 residues, both ends counted. The CDR3 loop is CASSQYPGIC.

The chain is built from TRBV2 and TRBJ2-5, with 10 nucleotides matching TRBD2. The CDR3 is 15 amino acids. The V gene's germline CDR1 is SNHLY and CDR2 FYNNEI. Unmatched junction bases numbered 6, after V lost 3 bases and J lost 5 bases. The CDR3 DNA reads as TGTGCCAGCAGTGAGGAGCGGGGGGGAAAGGAGACCCAGTACTTC. It translates to CASSEERGGKETQYF.

There are a few counts of this clone. The chain couples TRBV13 to TRBJ1-6; TRBD1 agrees at 8 bases. The CDR3 totals 14 residues. Looked up from germline, CDR1 is PRHDT and CDR2 is FYEKMQ (reference sequence). The V segment lost 3 bases and the J segment 7 bases; nucleotides outside the gene matches: 2. The CDR3, as DNA: TGTGCCAGCAGCTTTCGACAGGGGAATTCACCCCTCCACTTT. This encodes CASSFRQGNSPLHF.

This clone was seen a single time. The genes are TRBV28 and TRBJ2-5; D unresolved. CDR1 MDHEN and CDR2 SYDVKM come from the germline V gene. V was trimmed by 6 bases and J by 3 bases, leaving 5 bases between them. The CDR3 runs 11 residues. In DNA, the CDR3 is TGTGCCAGCAGCCATAAAGAGACCCAGTACTTC. It specifies CASSHKETQYF.

This clone was observed a few times. The chain couples TRBV21-1 to TRBJ2-1. TRBV21-1 is a pseudogene. CDR3 size: 15 residues. CDR3 protein: CASITGTRRYNEQFF. Here the CDR3 DNA reads TGTGCCAGCATCACCGGGACCAGAAGATACAATGAGCAGTTCTTC.

The rearrangement uses TRBV5-4 and TRBJ2-3, with 9 bases identical to TRBD2. CDR3 size: 15 residues. V shed 3 bases and J 5 bases; nucleotides not matched to a gene: 7. Germline V CDR1 and CDR2: SGHNT, YYREEE (reference sequence). The CDR3 sequence is CASSSLAGRGDTQYF. For the CDR3, the DNA is TGTGCCAGCAGCTCCCTAGCGGGACGTGGAGATACGCAGTATTTT.

A few counts support this clone. V is TRBV7-2 and J is TRBJ2-3; D is ambiguous. The germline gives CDR1 SGHTA, CDR2 FQGNSA. The CDR3 runs 13 residues. With 2 bases removed from V and 5 bases from J, the gap between germline ends came to 8 bases. CDR3 sequence reads: CASSLLVVDTQYF. In DNA form, the CDR3 reads TGTGCCAGCAGCTTACTGGTGGTAGATACGCAGTATTTT.

CDR3 sequence reads: CSVVVVLAQETQYF. Here the CDR3 DNA reads TGCAGCGTTGTGGTGGTACTAGCCCAAGAGACCCAGTACTTC. J is TRBJ2-5 and V is TRBV29-1; a weak D match, TRBD2 (6 bases). V was pared by 4 bases and J by 1 base, with 13 bases between. CDR1 and CDR2 (germline): SQVTM, ANQGSEA. This CDR3 comprises 14 residues.

V and J are TRBV13 and TRBJ2-7, with 9 bases that match TRBD2. The CDR3 has 14 amino acids. Losses at the gene ends were 1 base for V and 5 bases for J; bases not matched to a gene: 3. Germline V gene sequence: CDR1 PRHDT, CDR2 FYEKMQ (reference sequence). CDR3 protein: CASSLVAGGHEQYF. CDR3 DNA sequence: TGTGCCAGCAGCTTAGTTGCGGGGGGGCACGAGCAGTACTTC.

The genes are TRBV29-1 and TRBJ1-1; TRBD1 might be the D (6 bases). The CDR3 runs to 13 residues. Germline V CDR1 and CDR2: SQVTM, ANQGSEA. Trimming pared 4 bases from V and 7 bases from J, leaving 16 bases between. The CDR3 is CSVARPEQGEAFF. The CDR3, as DNA: TGCAGCGTTGCACGTCCGGAACAGGGTGAAGCTTTCTTT.

This sequence joins TRBV7-9 and TRBJ1-4; 8 positions agree with TRBD1. The CDR3 runs to 15 residues. Germline lookup yields CDR1 SEHNR and CDR2 FQNEAQ (reference sequence). Trimming at V came to 4 bases and at J to 3 bases, leaving 4 bases not matched to a gene. CDR3 bases: TGTGCCAGCAGCTGGCAGGGGGCCTCTAATGAAAAACTGTTTTTT. Its protein is CASSWQGASNEKLFF.

This clone occurred many times. The chain combines TRBV29-1 with TRBJ1-1, with D hard to call. CDR1 and CDR2 (germline): SQVTM, ANQGSEA. V dropped 6 bases and J dropped 1 base, with 12 bases sitting between them. This CDR3 has 13 residues. Written as DNA, the CDR3 is TGCAGCGTCTTTAGAGGGCAGAACACTGAAGCTTTCTTT. Translated, it gives CSVFRGQNTEAFF.

This clone showed up just a few times. This chain uses TRBV5-1 with TRBJ2-3, with 10 bases fitting TRBD1. After removal of 4 bases from V and 5 bases from J, the junction contained 4 bases not matched to a gene. Germline CDR1 is SGHRS and CDR2 is YFSETQ. The CDR3 covers 14 residues. Here the CDR3 reads CASSPGQGIDTQYF. The CDR3 DNA follows: TGCGCCAGCAGCCCGGGACAGGGGATAGATACGCAGTATTTT.

This chain joins TRBV4-2 and TRBJ1-5; TRBD1 matches 7 bases. The CDR3 runs 15 residues. Per germline, CDR1 LGHNA and CDR2 YNFKEQ. V dropped 4 bases and J dropped 11; count of bases not matched to a gene: 14. Here the CDR3 reads CASSRNDRERWAQHF. CDR3 DNA: TGTGCCAGCAGCCGGAACGACAGGGAGAGATGGGCCCAGCATTTT.

This clone was found a few times. The V call is TRBV25-1, the J call TRBJ2-2; 7 bases fit TRBD1. The CDR3 totals 14 residues. V was clipped by 5 bases and J by 1 base; unmatched bases: 1. Germline values: CDR1 MGHDK, CDR2 SYGVNS. For the CDR3, the DNA is TGTGCCAGCAGTAGGACAGGGAACACCGGGGAGCTGTTTTTT. As protein: CASSRTGNTGELFF.

The CDR3 DNA reads TGCGCCAGCAGCTTGGAAAGTAGTCAAGAGACCCAGTACTTC. Translation gives CASSLESSQETQYF. This chain joins TRBV5-1 and TRBJ2-5; D gene uncertain. The CDR3 is 14 amino acids. Germline-derived CDR1 and CDR2 are SGHRS and YFSETQ. Trimming shortened V by 0 bases and J by 2 bases, and 8 bases separated the two germline ends.

In this sample, this clone turned up a few times. The chain recombines TRBV6-6 with TRBJ2-6; D is ambiguous. Germline CDR1 and CDR2: MNHNY and SVGAGI (reference sequence). The CDR3 consists of 16 residues. Between the trimmed V and J ends, which lost 0 bases and 2 bases, there was a span of 8 bases. The CDR3 sequence: CASSYSGPTGANVLTF. The DNA of the CDR3 is TGTGCCAGCAGTTACTCCGGGCCTACTGGGGCCAACGTCCTGACTTTC.

The table lists this clone with many counts. The chain combines TRBV7-2 with TRBJ2-1, with 11 positions matching TRBD2. Germline V gene data show CDR1 as SGHTA and CDR2 as FQGNSA. The CDR3 spans 14 residues. V was pared by 8 bases and J by 4 bases, with 4 bases of the junction left unmatched. For the CDR3, the DNA is TGTGCCAGCCAGGGACTAGCGGTATACAATGAGCAGTTCTTC. It codes for CASQGLAVYNEQFF.

This sequence joins TRBV15 and TRBJ2-1; 9 bases match TRBD2. CDR3 size: 16 residues. Trimming at V came to 3 bases and at J to 8 bases, leaving 11 bases not matched to a gene. In germline, CDR1 is LNHNV, CDR2 YYDKDF (reference sequence). The CDR3 here is CATSRTFGTSWDEQFF. The DNA of the CDR3 is TGTGCCACCAGCAGGACTTTTGGGACTAGCTGGGATGAGCAGTTCTTC.

The CDR3 DNA sequence: TGCGCCAGCAGCTTCGGCCGCGTCACAGATACGCAGTATTTT. This encodes CASSFGRVTDTQYF. This chain connects TRBV5-1 to TRBJ2-3; no firm D call. Per germline, CDR1 SGHRS and CDR2 YFSETQ. The CDR3 has 14 residues. V was pared by 2 bases and J by 2 bases, with 9 bases between.

Only a few counts were recorded for this clone. CDR3 nucleotides: TGTGCCAGCAGTGAACTAGCGGGGACCCAAGAGACCCAGTACTTC. This encodes CASSELAGTQETQYF. The chain carries TRBV6-4 and TRBJ2-5, with 10 bases fitting TRBD2. The CDR3 extends over 15 amino acids. With 3 bases clipped from V and 1 base from J, the junction kept 2 bases outside the gene matches. Per the germline V gene, CDR1 is MRHNA and CDR2 is SNTAGT.

V usage is TRBV20-1 and J usage is TRBJ1-4; D remains ambiguous. Trimming removed 4 bases from V and 7 bases from J, with 7 bases in between. CDR1 is DFQATT and CDR2 is SNEGSKA in the germline V gene (reference sequence). The CDR3 consists of 11 residues. The CDR3 sequence is CSAMWIEKLFF. In DNA form, the CDR3 reads TGCAGTGCTATGTGGATTGAAAAACTGTTTTTT.

The chain uses TRBV9 and TRBJ2-3, with 9 bases matching TRBD2. V shed 4 bases and J 3 bases; nucleotides not matched to a gene: 6. CDR3 size: 15 residues. From germline, CDR1 is SGDLS and CDR2 YYNGEE. The CDR3 loop reads CASSPAGGRTDTQYF. The DNA of the CDR3 is TGTGCCAGCAGCCCGGCGGGGGGGAGGACAGATACGCAGTATTTT.

This rearrangement joins TRBV7-2 to TRBJ1-1, with D unclear. CDR1 is SGHTA, CDR2 FQGNSA, per germline. V shed 4 bases and J shed 6 bases, with 9 bases lying between them. This CDR3 spans 12 amino acids. Written as DNA, the CDR3 is TGTGCCAGCAGCTCCCGGACCGCTGAAGCTTTCTTT. This codes for CASSSRTAEAFF.

Only a few counts were recorded for this clone. This chain uses TRBV28 with TRBJ2-5; tentative D call: TRBD1 (6 bases). The V gene's germline CDR1 is MDHEN and CDR2 SYDVKM. The CDR3 runs to 14 residues. V shed 6 bases and J shed 5 bases, with 16 bases lying between them. CDR3 DNA sequence: TGTGCCAGCAGCTACCCTGGGGGCCGGGAGACCCAGTACTTC. Protein: CASSYPGGRETQYF.